A single sample gave rise to the 20 T cell receptor beta chains below, sequenced in a study of TIL therapy for anti-PD-1-resistant metastatic lung cancer. The time point denotes: pre-treatment sample, taken before nivolumab and TIL therapy. Tumor tissue came from excised metastases, mostly pleural nodules or supraclavicular lymph nodes. The immunoSEQ assay was v3. Only in-frame clones appear in the TCRdb table, and some are missing; sequencing was by immunoSEQ multiplex PCR. The sample records more than 90,000 clones, roughly 65% being singletons. Sample: tumor tissue, taken at baseline. The receptors derive from a person between 25 and 80 years old with non-small cell lung cancer.

This clone came up a few times. The CDR3 protein is CASSLTGMNTEAFF. The DNA for the CDR3 is TGTGCCAGCAGCTTAACAGGGATGAACACTGAAGCTTTCTTT. The chain is built from TRBV7-6 and TRBJ1-1; D perhaps matches TRBD1 (6 bases). The V end lost 2 bases, the J end lost 0 bases, and 7 bases lay between the germline ends. CDR3 length: 14 residues. Germline-derived CDR1 and CDR2 are SGHVS and FNYEAQ.

This sequence joins TRBV7-2 and TRBJ1-5; 9 bases are a match to TRBD1. Germline V gene data show CDR1 as SGHTA and CDR2 as FQGNSA. The CDR3 has 15 amino acids. With 5 bases clipped from V and 6 bases from J, the junction kept 8 bases outside the gene matches. The CDR3 spells CASSTRTGEGQPQHF. The CDR3 coding sequence is TGTGCCAGCAGCACCAGGACAGGGGAAGGTCAGCCCCAGCATTTT.

The V gene is TRBV5-4, the J gene TRBJ1-1; unclear D gene. Trimming shortened V by 2 bases and J by 0 bases, and 5 bases separated the two germline ends. CDR1 and CDR2 from the germline V gene are SGHNT and YYREEE (reference sequence). The CDR3 sequence is 13 residues long. The CDR3: CASSFRMNTEAFF. For the CDR3, the DNA is TGTGCCAGCAGCTTTCGGATGAACACTGAAGCTTTCTTT.

By share, this clone counts as medium-sized. This chain links TRBV7-9 with TRBJ2-2; perhaps TRBD2 as D (6 bases). V was cut by 1 base and J by 6 bases, with 15 bases left in between. This CDR3 has 16 residues. The germline gives CDR1 SEHNR, CDR2 FQNEAQ (reference sequence). As DNA, the CDR3 is TGTGCCAGCAGCTTAGGGACCCTCACGGGGGCCGGGGAGCTGTTTTTT. It translates to CASSLGTLTGAGELFF.

This clone was seen a handful of times. The V call is TRBV6-6, the J call TRBJ2-6; 7 bases are a match to TRBD1. CDR3 length: 15 amino acids. Germline CDR1 MNHNY, CDR2 SVGAGI (reference sequence). The V and J ends lost 8 bases and 0 bases, in that order; junction bases with no gene match: 4. Written as DNA, the CDR3 is TGTGCCAGCGGGACAGTAAACTCTGGGGCCAACGTCCTGACTTTC. Its translation is CASGTVNSGANVLTF.

Here the CDR3 reads CASSSTVDRGPNYGYTF. The CDR3 nucleotides are TGTGCCAGCAGCTCAACGGTGGACAGGGGACCTAACTATGGCTACACCTTC. The genes are TRBV5-4 and TRBJ1-2; TRBD1 matches at 9 bases. Germline trimming cut 3 bases from V and 0 bases from J; bases unmatched to any gene: 9. Germline V gene lookup returns CDR1 SGHNT and CDR2 YYREEE (reference sequence). This CDR3 is built from 17 residues.

This chain links TRBV28 with TRBJ2-7; the D call may be TRBD1 or TRBD2 (5 bases each). The CDR3 is made up of 14 amino acids. The germline V gene encodes CDR1 MDHEN and CDR2 SYDVKM. Trimming took 4 bases from V and 5 from J, leaving 15 bases between them. The CDR3 loop is CASSSAGTVNEQYF. Written as DNA, the CDR3 is TGTGCCAGCAGTTCCGCCGGGACGGTAAACGAGCAGTACTTC.

The chain carries TRBV29-1 and TRBJ2-7; no definite D call. Trimming removed 7 bases from V and 3 bases from J, with 13 bases in between. Germline values: CDR1 SQVTM, CDR2 ANQGSEA. The length of the CDR3 is 12 residues. The DNA of the CDR3 is TGCAGCGCCTCGACGGCTAGCTACGAGCAGTACTTC. Protein: CSASTASYEQYF.

The gene calls are TRBV9 and TRBJ2-1, with 7 bases fitting TRBD2. V was clipped by 3 bases and J by 4 bases; unmatched bases: 7. The CDR3 consists of 15 residues. CDR1 is SGDLS, CDR2 YYNGEE, per germline. The CDR3 sequence: CASSESGELYNEQFF. The DNA of the CDR3 is TGTGCCAGCAGCGAGAGCGGGGAATTATACAATGAGCAGTTCTTC.

CDR3 DNA: TGTGCCAGCAGTGTCGTAACAGGGGGCGGAAAGGATGGCTACACCTTC. It is translated as CASSVVTGGGKDGYTF. The chain joins TRBV28 to TRBJ1-2; 9 bases are shared with TRBD1. Germline V gives CDR1 MDHEN, CDR2 SYDVKM. The CDR3 spans 16 residues. V lost 5 bases to trimming and J lost 6 bases; unmatched junction nucleotides: 13.

The chain combines TRBV5-1 with TRBJ2-7; D not certain. V dropped 0 bases and J dropped 6 bases, with 10 bases sitting between them. CDR3 length: 13 residues. CDR1 is SGHRS, CDR2 YFSETQ, per germline. The DNA for the CDR3 is TGCGCCAGCAGCTTGGGCAAAGACCTCGAGCAGTACTTC. It codes for CASSLGKDLEQYF.

Ten or more counts support this clone. The chain joins TRBV27 to TRBJ2-2, with 7 bases aligning to TRBD1. V was clipped by 5 bases and J by 3 bases; unmatched bases: 12. Looked up from germline, CDR1 is MNHEY and CDR2 is SMNVEV (reference sequence). CDR3 length: 17 residues. This chain's CDR3 is CASSPRRRQGDTGELFF. The CDR3 DNA sequence: TGTGCCAGCAGTCCCCGTCGTCGACAGGGTGACACCGGGGAGCTGTTTTTT.

This chain uses TRBV5-4 with TRBJ2-7; D tentatively fits TRBD1 or TRBD2 (6 bases each). Trimming left V 4 bases short and J 12 bases short, with 23 bases between. Looked up from germline, CDR1 is SGHNT and CDR2 is YYREEE (reference sequence). The CDR3 runs to 14 residues. CDR3 loop: CASSPARGRSLTYF. CDR3 coding DNA: TGTGCCAGCAGCCCGGCCCGGGGGCGGTCGCTGACGTACTTC.

This clone was counted many times. CDR3: CASSANGQRVYNEQFF. In DNA form, the CDR3 reads TGTGCCAGCAGCGCCAATGGACAGCGGGTGTACAATGAGCAGTTCTTC. The J gene is TRBJ2-1, the V gene TRBV9; D tentatively reads TRBD1 or TRBD2 (6 bases each). Germline lookup yields CDR1 SGDLS and CDR2 YYNGEE. This CDR3 is 16 amino acids long. The germline V and J ends were trimmed by 3 bases and 4 bases, with 17 bases remaining between them.

The J gene is TRBJ1-2, the V gene TRBV20-1; no reliable D call. The ends were cut back, 6 bases at V and 8 bases at J, with 13 bases in the middle. The CDR3 runs to 11 residues. From germline, CDR1 is DFQATT and CDR2 SNEGSKA (reference sequence). CDR3: CSARLVYGYTF. For the CDR3, the DNA is TGCAGTGCCAGATTAGTCTACGGCTACACCTTC.

This chain connects TRBV3-1 (or the pseudogene TRBV3-2) to TRBJ1-1, with D possibly being TRBD1 (5 bases). The CDR3 is 16 amino acids. Germline CDR1 is LGHDT and CDR2 is YNNKEL (reference sequence). V shed 1 base and J shed 1 base, with 13 bases lying between them. This chain's CDR3 is CASSQVSGAPNTEAFF. The CDR3 region has the DNA TGTGCCAGCAGCCAAGTGTCCGGGGCCCCGAACACTGAAGCTTTCTTT.

This chain uses TRBV4-3 with TRBJ2-1, with D uncertain. This CDR3 has 17 residues. From germline, CDR1 is LGHNA and CDR2 YSLEER. The ends were cut back, 4 bases at V and 0 bases at J, with 16 bases in the middle. This chain's CDR3 is CASSLTHSRYSYNEQFF. CDR3 DNA: TGCGCCAGCAGCCTAACGCACAGCCGATACTCCTACAATGAGCAGTTCTTC.

V usage is TRBV24-1 and J usage is TRBJ2-5; no definite D call. Germline V gives CDR1 KGHDR, CDR2 SFDVKD. Deletions cut 3 bases from V and 0 bases from J, with 10 bases between. The CDR3 consists of 15 residues. The chain's CDR3 is CATSDQTTDQETQYF. As DNA, the CDR3 is TGTGCCACCAGTGATCAGACGACGGACCAAGAGACCCAGTACTTC.

J is TRBJ1-4 and V is TRBV30, with D possibly matching TRBD1 (6 bases). The V end lost 0 bases, the J end lost 4 bases, and 9 bases lay between the germline ends. Germline-derived CDR1 and CDR2 are GTSNPN and SVGIG (reference sequence). This CDR3 is 14 amino acids long. CDR3 in amino acids: CAWSVGQINEKLFF. The CDR3 DNA is TGTGCCTGGAGTGTAGGACAGATTAATGAAAAACTGTTTTTT.

This clone was seen only a few times. This rearrangement joins TRBV2 to TRBJ2-5; D call uncertain. The V end was cut by 7 bases, the J end by 1 base, with 13 bases between. The CDR3 contains 14 residues. The germline CDR1 and CDR2 sequences are SNHLY and FYNNEI. In nucleotides, the CDR3 is TGTGCCAGCACCCAAATGGTCTTCCAAGAGACCCAGTACTTC. Residues: CASTQMVFQETQYF.